This T cell receptor (beta chain) emerged from a study of blood T cells in healthy people across ages. Alongside a J-beta primer mix, a sample-barcoded 5' primer served in a second PCR lasting about 7 to 12 cycles. MiXCR, run by TCRdb on the 5' RACE reads, gives a single entry per CDR3 protein. The sample contains around 710,000 distinct CDR3 sequences, approximately 39% of which appear only once. From germline, CDR1 is GTSNPN and CDR2 SVGIG (reference sequence). The V end was cut by 4 bases, the J end by 1 base, with 13 bases between. The CDR3 length is 14 residues. The clonotype was recovered from a woman aged 55-69 years in good health. Sample: blood. The V call is TRBV30, the J call TRBJ1-1; weak D call: TRBD1 (5 bases). CDR3 loop: CAWTKGQTNTEAFF. CDR3 bases: TGTGCCTGGACCAAGGGGCAGACGAACACTGAAGCTTTCTTT. The whole variable domain, remainder taken from reference TRBV30 and TRBJ1-1, is SQTIHQWPATLVQPVGSPLSLECTVEGTSNPNLYWYRQAAGRGLQLLFYSVGIGQISSEVPQNLSASRPQDRQFILSSKKLLLSDSGFYLCAWTKGQTNTEAFFGQGTRLTVV.